The 15 T cell receptor beta chains in this list originate from one sample, sequenced in a study of T cells in Graves' hyperthyroidism and ophthalmopathy. Authors of the study amplified TCR beta CDR3 regions from RNA transcripts. Initially, a first-round RT-PCR of the TCR CDR3 employed the HTBI primer set. TCRdb reprocessed the multiplex PCR reads via MiXCR and lists one record per CDR3 protein. The sample holds fewer than 900,000 distinct CDR3 sequences, 15% to 20% seen once. Sequencing was performed on blood. The source is a man aged 18-30 years with Graves' hyperthyroidism.

This clonotype was counted many times. V is TRBV18 and J is TRBJ2-1; no definite D call. Germline values: CDR1 KGHSH, CDR2 LQKENI. CDR3 length: 13 residues. The V and J ends lost 3 bases and 8 bases respectively, with 11 bases between them. The CDR3 bases are TGTGCCAGCTCACCGACCCCCTTGGATGAGCAGTTCTTC. Translating it yields CASSPTPLDEQFF.

This clonotype was observed a handful of times. This chain joins TRBV28 and TRBJ1-2; D is unclear. V was pared by 1 base and J by 4 bases, with 7 bases between. The CDR3 sequence is 13 residues long. Germline assignment: CDR1 MDHEN and CDR2 SYDVKM. The CDR3: CASSLSTSYGYTF. CDR3 DNA sequence: TGTGCCAGCAGTTTATCCACCTCCTATGGCTACACCTTC.

This clonotype occurred many times. This CDR3 is CASSYPTSGSYEQYF. The CDR3 DNA is TGTGCCAGCAGTTACCCGACTAGCGGGAGCTACGAGCAGTACTTC. This chain uses TRBV6-2 or TRBV6-3 with TRBJ2-7, with TRBD2 matching 12 bases. The J segment lost 3 bases and the V segment lost 2 bases, leaving 2 bases of the junction unmatched. The CDR3 is made up of 15 amino acids. Germline CDR1 reads MNHEY; CDR2 reads SVGEGT.

This clonotype was seen repeatedly, ten times or more. This rearrangement joins TRBV27 to TRBJ2-3, with 8 bases aligning to TRBD2. The length of the CDR3 is 15 residues. After removal of 2 bases from V and 3 bases from J, the junction contained 4 bases not matched to a gene. The germline V gene encodes CDR1 MNHEY and CDR2 SMNVEV (reference sequence). DNA of the CDR3: TGTGCCAGCAGTTTAATAGGACTAGCAACAGATACGCAGTATTTT. Its translation: CASSLIGLATDTQYF.

J is TRBJ2-4 and V is TRBV5-1; D may correspond to TRBD1 or TRBD2 (5 bases each). Germline CDR1 is SGHRS and CDR2 is YFSETQ. The CDR3 has 13 amino acids. V shed 0 bases and J shed 8 bases, with 9 bases lying between them. CDR3 sequence: CASSLDGGHIQYF. The CDR3 region has the DNA TGCGCCAGCAGCTTGGATGGGGGACACATTCAGTACTTC.

This clonotype has only a few counts. J is TRBJ1-1 and V is TRBV29-1, with a weak D call TRBD1 (5 bases). CDR3 size: 13 residues. From germline, CDR1 is SQVTM and CDR2 ANQGSEA. The V end lost 3 bases, the J end lost 5 bases, and 13 bases lay between the germline ends. CDR3 amino acids: CSVDEQVGTEAFF. As DNA, the CDR3 is TGCAGCGTTGATGAACAGGTTGGGACTGAAGCTTTCTTT. The variable domain in full, completed from reference TRBV29-1 and TRBJ1-1, reads SAVISQKPSRDICQRGTSLTIQCQVDSQVTMMFWYRQQPGQSLTLIATANQGSEATYESGFVIDKFPISRPNLTFSTLTVSNMSPEDSSIYLCSVDEQVGTEAFFGQGTRLTVV.

This clonotype came up once. This may be a read error, as it is one base from a much larger clone. V gene TRBV27 combines with J gene TRBJ2-7; D is possibly TRBD1 (5 bases). The CDR3 runs to 14 residues. Germline CDR1 and CDR2: MNHEY and SMNVEV (reference sequence). The CDR3 reads CANSLVGRSGEQYF. CDR3 sequence (DNA): TGTGCCAACAGTTTAGTGGGGCGGAGTGGCGAGCAGTACTTC.

This clonotype was counted between two and nine times. V gene TRBV20-1 combines with J gene TRBJ2-7; D is perhaps TRBD2 (6 bases). CDR1 and CDR2 from the germline V gene are DFQATT and SNEGSKA (reference sequence). With 2 bases removed from V and 4 bases from J, the gap between germline ends came to 12 bases. This CDR3 comprises 13 residues. The CDR3, as DNA: TGCAGTGCTAGAAAAGCGGGCCTTTACGAGCAGTACTTC. The encoded protein is CSARKAGLYEQYF.

This clonotype was recorded many times. The chain combines TRBV27 with TRBJ1-1; D call uncertain. V lost 5 bases, J lost 5 bases, and 21 bases lay in between. The CDR3 has 16 residues. Germline V gene data show CDR1 as MNHEY and CDR2 as SMNVEV (reference sequence). The CDR3 coding sequence is TGTGCCAGCAGTCCCCTCGGTCTCGGGCGCGGAACTGAAGCTTTCTTT. Translated: CASSPLGLGRGTEAFF.

This clonotype was picked up many times. This sequence joins TRBV6-1 and TRBJ1-1, with a tentative D call TRBD1 (5 bases). The V end was cut by 11 bases, the J end by 4 bases, with 17 bases between. The CDR3 is 13 residues long. Per germline, CDR1 MNHNS and CDR2 SASEGT. The CDR3 sequence: CASPAGGGTEAFF. CDR3 coding DNA: TGTGCCTCCCCCGCGGGGGGAGGCACTGAAGCTTTCTTT.

The chain couples TRBV20-1 to TRBJ1-2; D perhaps matches TRBD1 (5 bases). V was cut by 5 bases and J by 5 bases, with 18 bases left in between. Per the germline V gene, CDR1 is DFQATT and CDR2 is SNEGSKA (reference sequence). The CDR3 consists of 14 residues. The CDR3 protein is CSADRDARFYGYTF. CDR3 sequence (DNA): TGCAGTGCTGACCGGGACGCGCGCTTTTATGGCTACACCTTC.

This clonotype was observed many times. This chain uses TRBV12-3 or TRBV12-4 with TRBJ2-7; tentatively, D is TRBD2 (5 bases). This CDR3 comprises 13 residues. V was trimmed by 5 bases and J by 6 bases, leaving 14 bases between them. The CDR3 reads CASSLYTAGEQYF. The DNA for the CDR3 is TGTGCCAGCAGTCTTTACACGGCGGGCGAGCAGTACTTC.

V usage is TRBV19 and J usage is TRBJ2-5; 9 positions agree with TRBD2. V gave up 1 base and J gave up 4 bases; unmatched junction bases: 7. This CDR3 has 16 residues. Germline CDR1 and CDR2: LNHDA and SQIVND (reference sequence). CDR3 amino acids: CASSIVLAGPIETQYF. CDR3 DNA: TGTGCCAGTAGTATAGTTCTAGCGGGACCTATAGAGACCCAGTACTTC.

The gene calls are TRBV20-1 and TRBJ2-3; 7 bases are shared with TRBD2. Germline assignment: CDR1 DFQATT and CDR2 SNEGSKA (reference sequence). Trimming removed 2 bases from V and 3 bases from J; junction bases left unmatched: 8. This CDR3 contains 15 residues. CDR3 amino acids: CSARFGGRGTDTQYF. The CDR3 coding sequence is TGCAGTGCTAGATTCGGCGGGAGAGGGACAGATACGCAGTATTTT.

This clonotype occurred a few times. The CDR3 reads CSVEGGRAQYF. CDR3 coding DNA: TGCAGCGTTGAAGGGGGAAGGGCCCAGTACTTC. The J gene is TRBJ2-5, the V gene TRBV29-1, with D uncertain. The CDR3 has 11 residues. V lost 1 base and J lost 9, with 9 bases in between. Germline CDR1 reads SQVTM; CDR2 reads ANQGSEA.